This T cell receptor (beta chain) was retrieved from a study of blood T cell repertoires in COVID-19. Germline CDR1 and CDR2: LNHDA and SQIVND (reference sequence). J gave up 4 bases and V 0 bases, and 1 base lay outside the gene matches. The CDR3 runs 14 residues. Profiling relied on immunoSEQ multiplex PCR, and the TCRdb table lists in-frame clones only, not all of them. The table records approximately 76,000 clones, 65% to 85% of them present only once. The sequencing sample was made of peripheral blood. The chain is built from TRBV19 and TRBJ1-1, with TRBD1 matching over 8 bases. The sequence derives from an elderly man with active or convalescent COVID-19. The CDR3 DNA is TGTGCCAGTAGTATAGACAGGGGGCCCACTGAAGCTTTCTTT. It translates to CASSIDRGPTEAFF.